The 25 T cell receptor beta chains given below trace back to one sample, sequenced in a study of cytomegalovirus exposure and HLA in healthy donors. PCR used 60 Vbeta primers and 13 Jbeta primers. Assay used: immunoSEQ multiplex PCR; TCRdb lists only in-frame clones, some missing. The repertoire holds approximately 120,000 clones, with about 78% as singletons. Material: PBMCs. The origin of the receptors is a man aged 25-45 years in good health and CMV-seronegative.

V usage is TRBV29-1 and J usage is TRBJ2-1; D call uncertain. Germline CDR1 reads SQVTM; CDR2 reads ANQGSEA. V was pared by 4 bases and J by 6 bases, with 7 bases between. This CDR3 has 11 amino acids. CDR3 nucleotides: TGCAGCGTTGTTCCCCTCAATGAGCAGTTCTTC. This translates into CSVVPLNEQFF.

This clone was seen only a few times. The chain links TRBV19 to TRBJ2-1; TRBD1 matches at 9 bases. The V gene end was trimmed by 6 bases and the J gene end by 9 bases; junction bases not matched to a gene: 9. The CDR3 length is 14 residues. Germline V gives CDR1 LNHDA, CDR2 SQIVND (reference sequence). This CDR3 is CASSPGQGMSEQFF. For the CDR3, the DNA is TGTGCCAGTAGCCCGGGACAGGGAATGAGTGAGCAGTTCTTC.

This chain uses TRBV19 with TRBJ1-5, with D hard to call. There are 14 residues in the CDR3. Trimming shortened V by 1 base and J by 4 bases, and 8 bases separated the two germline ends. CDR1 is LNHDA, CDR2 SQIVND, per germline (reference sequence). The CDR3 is CASSIVGGNQPQHF. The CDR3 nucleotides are TGTGCCAGTAGTATAGTAGGAGGTAATCAGCCCCAGCATTTT.

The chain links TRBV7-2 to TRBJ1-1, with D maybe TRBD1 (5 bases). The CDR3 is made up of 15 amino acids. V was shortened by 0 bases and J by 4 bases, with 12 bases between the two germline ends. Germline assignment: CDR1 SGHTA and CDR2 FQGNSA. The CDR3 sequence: CASSLASGLGTEAFF. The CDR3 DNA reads TGTGCCAGCAGCTTAGCCTCAGGGCTGGGCACTGAAGCTTTCTTT.

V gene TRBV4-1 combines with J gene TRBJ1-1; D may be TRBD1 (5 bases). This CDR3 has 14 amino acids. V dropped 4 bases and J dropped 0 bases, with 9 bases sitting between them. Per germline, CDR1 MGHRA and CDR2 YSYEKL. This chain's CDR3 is CASSPTVLNTEAFF. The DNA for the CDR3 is TGCGCCAGCAGCCCGACAGTACTGAACACTGAAGCTTTCTTT.

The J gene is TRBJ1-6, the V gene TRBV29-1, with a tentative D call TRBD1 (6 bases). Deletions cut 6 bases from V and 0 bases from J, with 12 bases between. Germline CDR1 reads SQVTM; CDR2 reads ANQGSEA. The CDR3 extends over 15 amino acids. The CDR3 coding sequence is TGCAGCGTCCGGACAGCGAGCTCCTATAATTCACCCCTCCACTTT. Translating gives CSVRTASSYNSPLHF.

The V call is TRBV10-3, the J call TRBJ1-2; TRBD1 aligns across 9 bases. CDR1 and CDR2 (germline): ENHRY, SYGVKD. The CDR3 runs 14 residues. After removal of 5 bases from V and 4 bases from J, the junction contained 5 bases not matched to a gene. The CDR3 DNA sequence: TGTGCCATCAGTTCCGGGACAGGGTCCTATGGCTACACCTTC. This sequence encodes CAISSGTGSYGYTF.

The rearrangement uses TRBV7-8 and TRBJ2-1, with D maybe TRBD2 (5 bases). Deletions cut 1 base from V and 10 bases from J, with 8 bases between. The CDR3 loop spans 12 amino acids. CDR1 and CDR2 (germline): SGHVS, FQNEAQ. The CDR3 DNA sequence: TGTGCCAGCAGCTTAGAAGGGAGAGAGCAGTTCTTC. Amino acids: CASSLEGREQFF. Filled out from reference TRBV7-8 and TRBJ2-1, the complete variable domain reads GAGVSQSPRYKVAKRGQDVALRCDPISGHVSLFWYQQALGQGPEFLTYFQNEAQLDKSGLPSDRFFAERPEGSVSTLKIQRTQQEDSAVYLCASSLEGREQFFGPGTRLTVL.

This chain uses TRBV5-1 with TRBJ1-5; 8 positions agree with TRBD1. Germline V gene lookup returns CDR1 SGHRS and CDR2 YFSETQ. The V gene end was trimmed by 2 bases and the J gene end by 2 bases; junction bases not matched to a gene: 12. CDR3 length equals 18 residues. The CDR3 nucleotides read TGCGCCAGCAGCTTAGGGACAGGACCCACCGGAGGCAATCAGCCCCAGCATTTT. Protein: CASSLGTGPTGGNQPQHF.

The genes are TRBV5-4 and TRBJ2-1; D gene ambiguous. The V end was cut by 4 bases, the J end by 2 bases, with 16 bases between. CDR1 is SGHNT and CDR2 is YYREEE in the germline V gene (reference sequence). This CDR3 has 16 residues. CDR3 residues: CASSPNLLSAYNEQFF. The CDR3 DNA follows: TGTGCCAGCAGCCCAAATCTCCTATCTGCCTACAATGAGCAGTTCTTC.

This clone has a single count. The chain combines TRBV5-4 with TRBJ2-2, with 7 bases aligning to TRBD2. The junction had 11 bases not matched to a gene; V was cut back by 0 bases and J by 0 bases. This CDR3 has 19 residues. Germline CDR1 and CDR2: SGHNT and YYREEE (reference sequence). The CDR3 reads CASSLGDYLSSANTGELFF. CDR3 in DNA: TGTGCCAGCAGCTTGGGGGACTACCTCTCCTCCGCGAACACCGGGGAGCTGTTTTTT.

CDR3 DNA sequence: TGTGCCAGCAGCGCCCGGGACAGGGCCTACGAGCAGTACTTC. It translates to CASSARDRAYEQYF. The chain couples TRBV9 to TRBJ2-7; 9 bases fit TRBD1. This CDR3 has 14 amino acids. J gave up 2 bases and V 3 bases, and 3 bases lay outside the gene matches. CDR1 is SGDLS and CDR2 is YYNGEE in the germline V gene. The full variable domain, with the rest looked up from reference TRBV9 and TRBJ2-7, is DSGVTQTPKHLITATGQRVTLRCSPRSGDLSVYWYQQSLDQGLQFLIQYYNGEERAKGNILERFSAQQFPDLHSELNLSSLELGDSALYFCASSARDRAYEQYFGPGTRLTVT.

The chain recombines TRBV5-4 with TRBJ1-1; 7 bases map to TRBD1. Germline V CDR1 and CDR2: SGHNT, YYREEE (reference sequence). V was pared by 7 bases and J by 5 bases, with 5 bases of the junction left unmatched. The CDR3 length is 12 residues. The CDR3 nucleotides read TGTGCCAGCCAGAAGGGGGCAACTGAAGCTTTCTTT. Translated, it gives CASQKGATEAFF.

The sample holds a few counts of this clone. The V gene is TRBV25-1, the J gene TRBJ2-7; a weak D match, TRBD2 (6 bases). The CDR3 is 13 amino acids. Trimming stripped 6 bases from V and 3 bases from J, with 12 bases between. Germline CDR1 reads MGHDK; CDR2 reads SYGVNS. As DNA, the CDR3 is TGTGCCAGCAGGGGAGGACACGACTACGAGCAGTACTTC. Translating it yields CASRGGHDYEQYF.

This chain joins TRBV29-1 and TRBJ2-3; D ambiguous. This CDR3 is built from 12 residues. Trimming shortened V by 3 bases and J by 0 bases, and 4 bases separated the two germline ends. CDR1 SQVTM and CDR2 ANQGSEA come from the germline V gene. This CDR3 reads CSVDPSTDTQYF. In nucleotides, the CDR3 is TGCAGCGTTGACCCTAGCACAGATACGCAGTATTTT.

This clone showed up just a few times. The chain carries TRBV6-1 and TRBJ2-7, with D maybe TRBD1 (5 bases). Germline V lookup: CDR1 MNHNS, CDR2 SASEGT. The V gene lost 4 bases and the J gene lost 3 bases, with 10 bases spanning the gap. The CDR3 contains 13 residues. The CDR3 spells CASSATADYEQYF. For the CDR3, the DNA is TGTGCCAGCAGTGCGACAGCAGACTACGAGCAGTACTTC.

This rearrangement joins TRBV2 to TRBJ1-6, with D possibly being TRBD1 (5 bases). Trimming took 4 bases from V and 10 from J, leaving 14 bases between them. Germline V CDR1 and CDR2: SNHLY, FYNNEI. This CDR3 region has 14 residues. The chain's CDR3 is CASSVPGLGSPLHF. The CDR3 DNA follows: TGTGCCAGCAGTGTTCCAGGGTTAGGGTCACCCCTCCACTTT.

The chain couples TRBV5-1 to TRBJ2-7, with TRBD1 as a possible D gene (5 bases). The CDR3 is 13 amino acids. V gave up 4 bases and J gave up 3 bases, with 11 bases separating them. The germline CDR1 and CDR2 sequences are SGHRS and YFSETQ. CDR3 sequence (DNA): TGCGCCAGCAGCCTGGCCCAGGGCTACGAGCAGTACTTC. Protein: CASSLAQGYEQYF.

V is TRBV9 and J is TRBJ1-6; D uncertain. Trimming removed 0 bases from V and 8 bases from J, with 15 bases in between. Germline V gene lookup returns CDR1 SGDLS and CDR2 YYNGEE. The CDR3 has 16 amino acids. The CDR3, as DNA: TGTGCCAGCAGCGTAGGCCCTTCGGGAGCGGATTCACCCCTCCACTTT. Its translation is CASSVGPSGADSPLHF.

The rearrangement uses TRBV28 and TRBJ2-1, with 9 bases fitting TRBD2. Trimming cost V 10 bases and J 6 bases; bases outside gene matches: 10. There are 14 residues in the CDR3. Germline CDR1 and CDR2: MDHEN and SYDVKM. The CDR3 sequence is CATRGLAGPNEQFF. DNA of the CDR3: TGTGCCACACGAGGGCTAGCGGGGCCCAATGAGCAGTTCTTC.

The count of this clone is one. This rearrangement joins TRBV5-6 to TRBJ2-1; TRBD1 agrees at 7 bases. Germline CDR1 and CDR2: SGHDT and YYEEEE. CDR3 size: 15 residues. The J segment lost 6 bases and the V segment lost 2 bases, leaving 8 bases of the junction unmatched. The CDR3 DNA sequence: TGTGCCAGCAGCTTTCTGACAGGGATCGGCAATGAGCAGTTCTTC. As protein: CASSFLTGIGNEQFF.

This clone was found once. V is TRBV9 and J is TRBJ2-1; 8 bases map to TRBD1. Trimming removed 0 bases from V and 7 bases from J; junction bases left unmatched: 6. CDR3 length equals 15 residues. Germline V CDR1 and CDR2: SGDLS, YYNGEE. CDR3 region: CASSVAGGEGNEQFF. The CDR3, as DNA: TGTGCCAGCAGCGTAGCAGGGGGCGAAGGGAATGAGCAGTTCTTC.

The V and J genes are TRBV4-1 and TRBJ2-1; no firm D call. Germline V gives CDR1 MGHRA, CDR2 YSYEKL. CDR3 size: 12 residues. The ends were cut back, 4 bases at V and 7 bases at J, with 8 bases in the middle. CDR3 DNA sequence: TGCGCCAGCAGCCTTATCGCGAATGAGCAGTTCTTC. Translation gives CASSLIANEQFF.

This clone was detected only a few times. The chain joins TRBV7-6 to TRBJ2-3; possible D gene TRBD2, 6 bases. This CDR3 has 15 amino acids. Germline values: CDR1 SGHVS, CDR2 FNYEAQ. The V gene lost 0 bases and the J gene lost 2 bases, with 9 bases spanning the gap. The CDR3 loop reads CASSLAGGYTDTQYF. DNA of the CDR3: TGTGCCAGCAGCTTAGCGGGGGGTTACACAGATACGCAGTATTTT.

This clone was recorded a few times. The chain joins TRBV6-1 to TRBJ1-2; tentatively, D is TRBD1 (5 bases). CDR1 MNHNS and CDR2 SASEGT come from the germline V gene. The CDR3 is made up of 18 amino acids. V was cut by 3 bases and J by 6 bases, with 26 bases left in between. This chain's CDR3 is CASSDGRAGFYRLNGYTF. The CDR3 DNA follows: TGTGCCAGCAGTGATGGCAGGGCGGGGTTCTATAGGTTAAATGGCTACACCTTC.